The present TCR beta chain was sequenced within a study of control samples from healthy donors and cancer patients. Trimming removed 0 bases from V and 6 bases from J, with 11 bases in between. The CDR3 is made up of 13 amino acids. CDR1 is GTSNPN and CDR2 is SVGIG in the germline V gene (reference sequence). Libraries were prepared by immunoSEQ multiplex PCR; TCRdb keeps only in-frame clonotypes and omits some of them. The table lists around 80,000 clones, roughly 88% of them singletons. This chain uses TRBV30 with TRBJ1-2; no reliable D call. The sequenced sample was blood. This sequence originates from a woman in her forties or fifties in good health. CDR3 DNA: TGTGCCTGGAGTGTACTTATAGCGAATGGCTACACCTTC. As protein: CAWSVLIANGYTF. Drawing the rest from reference TRBV30 and TRBJ1-2, the complete variable domain is SQTIHQWPATLVQPVGSPLSLECTVEGTSNPNLYWYRQAAGRGLQLLFYSVGIGQISSEVPQNLSASRPQDRQFILSSKKLLLSDSGFYLCAWSVLIANGYTFGSGTRLTVV.